These 7 T cell receptor beta chains share one sample of origin, sequenced in a study of T cells after yellow fever vaccination. From the 5' RACE reads, TCRdb called clonotypes with MiXCR, one entry per CDR3 protein. The data show approximately 300,000 distinct CDR3 sequences, 10% to 15% seen once. This specimen was CD4+ T cells sorted from PBMCs, taken 45 days after the yellow fever booster vaccination. The source of these receptors is a man younger than 40 who received the YFV17D yellow fever vaccine.

This chain joins TRBV12-3 or TRBV12-4 and TRBJ2-7; unclear D gene. V was pared by 1 base and J by 3 bases, with 10 bases between. The CDR3 has 14 amino acids. CDR3 nucleotide sequence: TGTGCCAGCAGTTTAGGGGTGGGGATCTACGAGCAGTACTTC. Amino acids: CASSLGVGIYEQYF.

In its sample, this clonotype was seen a few times. The chain is built from TRBV14 and TRBJ2-5, with D unresolved. V was cut by 0 bases and J by 1 base, with 6 bases left in between. The CDR3 has 14 amino acids. The germline gives CDR1 SGHDN, CDR2 FVKESK. As DNA, the CDR3 is TGTGCCAGCAGCCAAGAACCAACCCAAGAGACCCAGTACTTC. Protein: CASSQEPTQETQYF.

A word on this clonotype: At one end, the junction sequence differs from germline, possibly due to a read error. This chain uses TRBV7-2 with TRBJ2-5; a weak D match, TRBD2 (5 bases). The CDR3 extends over 14 amino acids. From germline, CDR1 is SGHTA and CDR2 FQGNSA. CDR3 protein: CASSLAVPQETQYF. CDR3 nucleotide sequence: TGTGCCAGCAGCCTAGCCGTCCCCCAAGAGACCCAGTACTTC.

V usage is TRBV7-9 and J usage is TRBJ2-1; D remains unclear. In germline, CDR1 is SEHNR, CDR2 FQNEAQ (reference sequence). The CDR3 totals 16 residues. V dropped 2 bases and J dropped 6 bases, with 17 bases sitting between them. The CDR3 loop is CASSLLDFQVGNEQFF. The CDR3 DNA reads as TGTGCCAGCAGCTTATTAGACTTTCAAGTGGGCAATGAGCAGTTCTTC.

This chain connects TRBV7-9 to TRBJ2-2, with TRBD2 matching 7 bases. Trimming cost V 2 bases and J 6 bases; bases outside gene matches: 6. This CDR3 comprises 15 residues. The germline V gene has CDR1 SEHNR and CDR2 FQNEAQ (reference sequence). CDR3 loop: CASSLSRLAAGELFF. CDR3 DNA sequence: TGTGCCAGCAGCTTATCTCGACTAGCTGCCGGGGAGCTGTTTTTT.

V gene TRBV7-8 combines with J gene TRBJ2-2; possibly TRBD2 for D (5 bases). The CDR3 length is 17 residues. Trimming removed 1 base at V and 8 bases at J, with 20 bases between. From germline, CDR1 is SGHVS and CDR2 FQNEAQ. CDR3 region: CASSLGEREARLGELFF. DNA of the CDR3: TGTGCCAGCAGCTTAGGGGAGAGAGAGGCCCGGTTGGGGGAGCTGTTTTTT.

The genes are TRBV12-3 or TRBV12-4 and TRBJ2-3, with TRBD2 matching 7 bases. J gave up 4 bases and V 3 bases, and 4 bases lay outside the gene matches. This CDR3 is built from 14 residues. The CDR3 sequence: CASSFGLAADTQYF. The DNA for the CDR3 is TGTGCCAGCAGTTTCGGGCTAGCGGCAGATACGCAGTATTTT.